This T cell receptor beta chain was sequenced in a study of control samples from healthy donors and cancer patients. The data were produced by immunoSEQ multiplex PCR, yet TCRdb's version contains in-frame clones alone and is incomplete. The top ten hold approximately 10% of the sample, which has about 84,000 clones, 75% to 85% seen once. The TCR comes from a man aged 60 to 69 with head and neck cancer. Sequenced input: PBMCs.

For the CDR3, the DNA is TGTGCCAGCAGCTTGCCAGGGGGCTACTCTGGGGCCAACGTCCTGACTTTC. Encoded protein: CASSLPGGYSGANVLTF. The chain carries TRBV5-6 and TRBJ2-6; TRBD1 matches at 8 bases. Losses at the gene ends were 1 base for V and 0 bases for J; bases not matched to a gene: 3. Germline CDR1 and CDR2: SGHDT and YYEEEE. The CDR3 runs 17 residues.